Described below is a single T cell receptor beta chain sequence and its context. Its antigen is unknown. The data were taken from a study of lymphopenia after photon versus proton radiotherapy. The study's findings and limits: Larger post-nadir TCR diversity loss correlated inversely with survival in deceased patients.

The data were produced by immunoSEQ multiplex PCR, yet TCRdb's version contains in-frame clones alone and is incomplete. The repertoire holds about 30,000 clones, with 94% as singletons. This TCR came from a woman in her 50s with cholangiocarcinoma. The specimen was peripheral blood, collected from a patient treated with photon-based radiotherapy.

Here the CDR3 reads CASSLGPPNYGYTF. CDR3 sequence (DNA): TGTGCCAGCAGCCTCGGACCTCCCAACTATGGCTACACCTTC. The rearrangement uses TRBV6-4 and TRBJ1-2; D gene ambiguous. Germline V gives CDR1 MRHNA, CDR2 SNTAGT. V dropped 6 bases and J dropped 2 bases, with 13 bases sitting between them. The CDR3 is 14 amino acids.